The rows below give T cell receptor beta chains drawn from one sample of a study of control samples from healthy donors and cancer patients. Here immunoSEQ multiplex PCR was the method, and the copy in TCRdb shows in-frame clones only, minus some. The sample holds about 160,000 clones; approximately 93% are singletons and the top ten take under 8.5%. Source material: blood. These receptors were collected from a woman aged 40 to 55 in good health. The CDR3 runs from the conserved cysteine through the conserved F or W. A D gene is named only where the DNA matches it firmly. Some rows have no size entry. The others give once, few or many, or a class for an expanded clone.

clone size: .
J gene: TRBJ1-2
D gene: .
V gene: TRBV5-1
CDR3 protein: CASRQELFGYTF
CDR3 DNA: TGCGCCAGCAGGCAGGAGCTCTTTGGCTACACCTTC

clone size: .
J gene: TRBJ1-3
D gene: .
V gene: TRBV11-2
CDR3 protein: CASSLLTQGTGNTIYF
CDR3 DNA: TGTGCCAGCAGCTTACTAACACAGGGAACTGGAAACACCATATATTTT

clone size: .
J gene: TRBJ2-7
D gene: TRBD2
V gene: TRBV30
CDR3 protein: CAWSRTSGRAYEQYF
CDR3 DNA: TGTGCCTGGAGTCGTACTAGCGGGAGGGCCTACGAGCAGTACTTC

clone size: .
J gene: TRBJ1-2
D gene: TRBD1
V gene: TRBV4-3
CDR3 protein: CASSHRGQAYGYTF
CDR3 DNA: TGCGCCAGCAGCCACCGGGGACAGGCCTATGGCTACACCTTC

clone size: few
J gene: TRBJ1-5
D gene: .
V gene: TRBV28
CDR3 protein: CASSLFAQPQHF
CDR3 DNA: TGTGCCAGCAGTTTATTTGCCCAGCCCCAGCATTTT

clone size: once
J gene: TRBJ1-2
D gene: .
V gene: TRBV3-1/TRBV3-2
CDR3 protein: CASSQARYGDIYGYTF
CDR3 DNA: TGTGCCAGCAGCCAAGCTAGGTATGGCGACATCTATGGCTACACCTTC

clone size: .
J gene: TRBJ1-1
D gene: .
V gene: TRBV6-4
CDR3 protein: CASSEFPAMNTEAFF
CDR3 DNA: TGTGCCAGCAGTGAATTCCCAGCTATGAACACTGAAGCTTTCTTT

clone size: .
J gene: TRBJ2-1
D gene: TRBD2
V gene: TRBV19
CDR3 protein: CASSTGGAPYNEQFF
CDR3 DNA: TGTGCCAGTAGTACCGGGGGGGCACCTTACAATGAGCAGTTCTTC

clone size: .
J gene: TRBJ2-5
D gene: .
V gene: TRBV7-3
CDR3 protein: CASSLTGSRDQYF
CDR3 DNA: TGTGCCAGCAGCTTAACGGGGTCCCGCGACCAGTACTTC

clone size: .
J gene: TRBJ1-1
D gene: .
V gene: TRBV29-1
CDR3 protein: CSVEERFTKLEAFF
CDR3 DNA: TGCAGCGTTGAAGAACGGTTCACCAAGCTTGAAGCTTTCTTT

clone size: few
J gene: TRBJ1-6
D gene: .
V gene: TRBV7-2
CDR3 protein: CASSLGPRNSPLHF
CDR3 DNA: TGTGCCAGCAGCTTAGGGCCGCGAAATTCACCCCTCCACTTT

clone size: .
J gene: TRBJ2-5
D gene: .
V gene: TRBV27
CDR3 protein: CASSSQETQYF
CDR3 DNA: TGTGCCAGCAGTTCTCAAGAGACCCAGTACTTC

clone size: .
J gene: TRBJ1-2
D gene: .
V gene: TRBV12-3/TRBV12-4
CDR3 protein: CASSLNGYGYTF
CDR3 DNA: TGTGCCAGCAGTTTGAACGGGTATGGCTACACCTTC

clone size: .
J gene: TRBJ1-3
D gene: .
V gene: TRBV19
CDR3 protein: CASSSLGNTIYF
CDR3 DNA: TGTGCCAGTAGTAGCCTCGGAAACACCATATATTTT

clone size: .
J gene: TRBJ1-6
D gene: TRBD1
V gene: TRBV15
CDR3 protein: CATSGTVAMNSPLHF
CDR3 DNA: TGTGCCACCAGTGGGACAGTCGCTATGAATTCACCCCTCCACTTT

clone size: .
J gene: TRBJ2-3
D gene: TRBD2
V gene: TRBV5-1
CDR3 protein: CASKREVDTDTQYF
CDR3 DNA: TGCGCCAGCAAACGGGAGGTGGACACAGATACGCAGTATTTT

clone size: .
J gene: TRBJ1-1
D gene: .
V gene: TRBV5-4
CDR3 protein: CASSLMGGRGEAFF
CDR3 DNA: TGTGCCAGCAGCTTGATGGGTGGTAGAGGTGAAGCTTTCTTT

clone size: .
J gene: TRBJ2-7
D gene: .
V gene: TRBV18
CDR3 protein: CASSNRAYEQYF
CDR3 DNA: TGTGCCAGCTCAAACAGAGCCTACGAGCAGTACTTC

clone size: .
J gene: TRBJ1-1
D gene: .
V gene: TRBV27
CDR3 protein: CASSFAGREAFF
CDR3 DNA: TGTGCCAGCAGTTTTGCAGGCAGGGAAGCTTTCTTT

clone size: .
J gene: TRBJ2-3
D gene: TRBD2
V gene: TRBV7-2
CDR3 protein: CASSRGLAGTTDTQYF
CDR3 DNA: TGTGCCAGCAGCCGGGGACTAGCGGGAACCACAGATACGCAGTATTTT

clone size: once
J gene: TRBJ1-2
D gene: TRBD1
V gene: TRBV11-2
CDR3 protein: CASSDYRGRRGYTF
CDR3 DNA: TGTGCCAGCAGCGACTACAGGGGGCGTCGAGGCTACACCTTC

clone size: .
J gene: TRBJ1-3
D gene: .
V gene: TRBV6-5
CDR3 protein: CASSRKIQSRNTIYF
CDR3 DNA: TGTGCCAGCAGCCGAAAAATCCAGAGTAGAAACACCATATATTTT

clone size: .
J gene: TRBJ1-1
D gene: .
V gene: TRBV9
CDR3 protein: CASSVGIMQGRTEAFF
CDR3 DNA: TGTGCCAGCAGCGTAGGGATCATGCAGGGGCGCACTGAAGCTTTCTTT

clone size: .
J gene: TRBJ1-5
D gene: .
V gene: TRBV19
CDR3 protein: CASSIGADSNQPQHF
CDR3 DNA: TGTGCCAGTAGTATCGGAGCGGACAGTAATCAGCCCCAGCATTTT

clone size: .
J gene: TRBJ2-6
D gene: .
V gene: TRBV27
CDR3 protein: CASTSGGSGANVLTF
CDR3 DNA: TGTGCCAGCACTTCTGGGGGCTCTGGGGCCAACGTCCTGACTTTC

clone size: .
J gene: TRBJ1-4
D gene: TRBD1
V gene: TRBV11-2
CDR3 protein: CASSVMGQGYEKLFF
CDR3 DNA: TGTGCCAGCAGCGTAATGGGACAGGGCTATGAAAAACTGTTTTTT

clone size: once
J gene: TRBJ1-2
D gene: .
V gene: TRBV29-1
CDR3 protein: CSVVRVTGGYTF
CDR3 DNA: TGCAGCGTAGTCAGGGTAACAGGTGGCTACACCTTC

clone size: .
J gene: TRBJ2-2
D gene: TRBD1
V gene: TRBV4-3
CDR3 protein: CASSQDIDRASNTGELFF
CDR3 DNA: TGCGCCAGCAGCCAAGATATAGACAGGGCGTCGAACACCGGGGAGCTGTTTTTT

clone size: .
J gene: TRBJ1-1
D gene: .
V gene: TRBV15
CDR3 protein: CATSRDRGTAPGHEAFF
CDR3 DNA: TGTGCCACCAGCAGAGATCGAGGGACGGCCCCCGGTCATGAAGCTTTCTTT

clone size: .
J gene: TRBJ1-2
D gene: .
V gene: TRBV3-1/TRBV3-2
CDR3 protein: CASSQFEGVGYTF
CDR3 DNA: TGTGCCAGCAGCCAATTCGAGGGGGTCGGCTACACCTTC

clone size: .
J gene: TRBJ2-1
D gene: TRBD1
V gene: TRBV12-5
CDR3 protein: CASGTGQGRWRNEQFF
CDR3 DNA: TGTGCTAGTGGTACCGGACAGGGAAGATGGAGGAATGAGCAGTTCTTC

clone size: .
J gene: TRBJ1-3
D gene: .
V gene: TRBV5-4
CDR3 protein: CAWGETGNTIYF
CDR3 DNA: TGTGCGTGGGGGGAAACTGGAAACACCATATATTTT

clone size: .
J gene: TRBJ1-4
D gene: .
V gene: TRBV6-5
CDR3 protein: CATTPGQANEKLFF
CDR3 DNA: TGTGCCACCACGCCGGGGCAGGCTAATGAAAAACTGTTTTTT

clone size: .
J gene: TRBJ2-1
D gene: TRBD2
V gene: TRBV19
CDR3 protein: CASSKGTSGGTNEQFF
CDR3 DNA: TGTGCCAGTAGTAAGGGGACTAGCGGGGGAACAAATGAGCAGTTCTTC

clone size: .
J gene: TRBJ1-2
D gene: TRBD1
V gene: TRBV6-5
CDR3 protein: CASRPRDRAGYTF
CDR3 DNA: TGTGCCAGCAGACCTCGGGACAGGGCTGGCTACACCTTC

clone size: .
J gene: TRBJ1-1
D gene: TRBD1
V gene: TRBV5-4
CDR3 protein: CASSGTRQGRDTEAFF
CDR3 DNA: TGTGCCAGCAGCGGGACGAGACAGGGGAGGGACACTGAAGCTTTCTTT

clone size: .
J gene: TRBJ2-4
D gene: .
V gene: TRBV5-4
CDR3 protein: CASSFRDRAAIQYF
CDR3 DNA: TGTGCCAGCAGCTTCCGGGACCGAGCAGCCATTCAGTACTTC

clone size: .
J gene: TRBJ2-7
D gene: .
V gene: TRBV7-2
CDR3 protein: CASSLDGPYEQYF
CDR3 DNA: TGTGCCAGCAGCCTGGACGGACCATACGAGCAGTACTTC

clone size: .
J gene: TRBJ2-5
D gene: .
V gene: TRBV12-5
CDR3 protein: CASGLTRSGAVQETQYF
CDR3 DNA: TGTGCTAGTGGTTTGACACGATCAGGGGCCGTCCAAGAGACCCAGTACTTC

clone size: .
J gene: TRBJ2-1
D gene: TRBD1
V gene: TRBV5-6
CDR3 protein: CASSLVMGQGNEQFF
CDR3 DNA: TGTGCCAGCAGCTTGGTTATGGGACAGGGCAATGAGCAGTTCTTC

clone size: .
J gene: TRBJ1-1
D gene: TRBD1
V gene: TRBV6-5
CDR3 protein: CASSSWTGEAFF
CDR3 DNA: TGTGCCAGCAGTTCTTGGACAGGGGAAGCTTTCTTT

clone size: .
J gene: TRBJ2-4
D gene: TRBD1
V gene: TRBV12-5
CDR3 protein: CASGSTQTGDLAKNIQYF
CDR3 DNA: TGTGCTAGTGGTTCGACTCAGACAGGGGACTTAGCCAAAAACATTCAGTACTTC

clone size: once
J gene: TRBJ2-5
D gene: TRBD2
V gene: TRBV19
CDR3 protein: CASSPPASGVHQETQYF
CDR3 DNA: TGTGCCAGTAGTCCCCCCGCTAGCGGGGTGCACCAAGAGACCCAGTACTTC

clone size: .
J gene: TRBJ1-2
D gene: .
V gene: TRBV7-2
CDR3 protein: CASSSQGRVGGYTF
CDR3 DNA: TGTGCCAGCAGCTCCCAGGGGAGGGTTGGAGGCTACACCTTC

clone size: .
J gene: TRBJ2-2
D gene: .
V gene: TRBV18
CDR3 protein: CASSPKGRLANTGELFF
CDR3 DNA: TGTGCCAGCTCACCTAAGGGACGCCTCGCCAACACCGGGGAGCTGTTTTTT

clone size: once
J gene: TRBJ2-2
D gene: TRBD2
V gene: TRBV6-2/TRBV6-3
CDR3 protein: CASSYSVGSGRRGGELFF
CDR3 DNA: TGTGCCAGCAGTTACTCTGTTGGTAGCGGGAGAAGAGGCGGGGAGCTGTTTTTT